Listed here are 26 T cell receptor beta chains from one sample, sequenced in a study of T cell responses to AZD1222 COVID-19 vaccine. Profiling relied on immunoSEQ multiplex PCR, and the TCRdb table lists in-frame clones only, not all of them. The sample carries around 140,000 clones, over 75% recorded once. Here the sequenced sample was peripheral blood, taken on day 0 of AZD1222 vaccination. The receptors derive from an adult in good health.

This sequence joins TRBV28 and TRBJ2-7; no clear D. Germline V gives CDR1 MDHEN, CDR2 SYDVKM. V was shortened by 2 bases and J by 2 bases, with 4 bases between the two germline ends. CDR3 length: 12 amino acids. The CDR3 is CASSLRAYEQYF. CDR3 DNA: TGTGCCAGCAGTTTACGGGCCTACGAGCAGTACTTC. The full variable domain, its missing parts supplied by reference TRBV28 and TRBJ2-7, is DVKVTQSSRYLVKRTGEKVFLECVQDMDHENMFWYRQDPGLGLRLIYFSYDVKMKEKGDIPEGYSVSREKKERFSLILESASTNQTSMYLCASSLRAYEQYFGPGTRLTVT.

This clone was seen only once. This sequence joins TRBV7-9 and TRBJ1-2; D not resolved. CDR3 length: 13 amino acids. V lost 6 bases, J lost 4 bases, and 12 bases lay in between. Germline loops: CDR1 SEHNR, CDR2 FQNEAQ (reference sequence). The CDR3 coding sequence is TGTGCCAGCAGTCCATCCGGGGTCTATGGCTACACCTTC. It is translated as CASSPSGVYGYTF.

The CDR3 loop is CASSGLAADQPQHF. CDR3 in DNA: TGTGCCAGCAGTGGTTTGGCAGCAGATCAGCCCCAGCATTTT. This sequence joins TRBV2 and TRBJ1-5, with D uncertain. V lost 4 bases, J lost 5 bases, and 12 bases lay in between. CDR3 length: 14 residues. Germline assignment: CDR1 SNHLY and CDR2 FYNNEI.

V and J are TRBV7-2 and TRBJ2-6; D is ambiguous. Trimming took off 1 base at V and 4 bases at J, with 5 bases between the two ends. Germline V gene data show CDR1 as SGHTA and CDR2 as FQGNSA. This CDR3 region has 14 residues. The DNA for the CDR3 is TGTGCCAGCAGCTTAGTAGCCGGGGCCAACGTCCTGACTTTC. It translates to CASSLVAGANVLTF. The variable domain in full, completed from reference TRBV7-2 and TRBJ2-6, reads GAGVSQSPSNKVTEKGKDVELRCDPISGHTALYWYRQSLGQGLEFLIYFQGNSAPDKSGLPSDRFSAERTGGSVSTLTIQRTQQEDSAVYLCASSLVAGANVLTFGAGSRLTVL.

The CDR3 here is CASSQETGGQPQHF. The CDR3 nucleotides read TGTGCCAGCAGCCAAGAAACGGGCGGTCAGCCCCAGCATTTT. The V call is TRBV4-2, the J call TRBJ1-5; D ambiguous. In germline, CDR1 is LGHNA, CDR2 YNFKEQ. The V and J ends lost 0 bases and 6 bases respectively, with 9 bases between them. The CDR3 runs to 14 residues.

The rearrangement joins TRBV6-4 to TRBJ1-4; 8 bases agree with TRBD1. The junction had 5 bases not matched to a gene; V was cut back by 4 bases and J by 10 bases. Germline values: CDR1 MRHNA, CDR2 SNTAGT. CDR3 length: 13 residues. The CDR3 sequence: CASSGDRGGKLFF. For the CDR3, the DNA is TGTGCCAGCAGTGGCGACAGGGGCGGAAAACTGTTTTTT.

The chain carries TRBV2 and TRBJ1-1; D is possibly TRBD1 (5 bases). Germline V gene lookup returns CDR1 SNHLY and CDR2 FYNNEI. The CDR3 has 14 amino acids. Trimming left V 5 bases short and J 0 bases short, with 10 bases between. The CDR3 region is CASSRQLMNTEAFF. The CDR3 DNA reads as TGTGCCAGCAGTCGACAGTTAATGAACACTGAAGCTTTCTTT. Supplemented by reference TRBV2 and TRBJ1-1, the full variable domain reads EPEVTQTPSHQVTQMGQEVILRCVPISNHLYFYWYRQILGQKVEFLVSFYNNEISEKSEIFDDQFSVERPDGSNFTLKIRSTKLEDSAMYFCASSRQLMNTEAFFGQGTRLTVV.

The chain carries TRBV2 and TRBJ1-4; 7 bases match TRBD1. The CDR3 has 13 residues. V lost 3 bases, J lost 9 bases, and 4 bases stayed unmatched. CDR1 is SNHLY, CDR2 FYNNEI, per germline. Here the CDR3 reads CASSDWDRKKLFF. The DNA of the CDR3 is TGTGCCAGCAGTGATTGGGACAGAAAAAAACTGTTTTTT. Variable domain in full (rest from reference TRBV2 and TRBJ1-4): EPEVTQTPSHQVTQMGQEVILRCVPISNHLYFYWYRQILGQKVEFLVSFYNNEISEKSEIFDDQFSVERPDGSNFTLKIRSTKLEDSAMYFCASSDWDRKKLFFGSGTQLSVL.

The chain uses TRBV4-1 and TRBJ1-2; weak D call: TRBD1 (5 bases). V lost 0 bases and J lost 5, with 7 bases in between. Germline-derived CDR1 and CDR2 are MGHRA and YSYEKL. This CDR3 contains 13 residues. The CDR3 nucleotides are TGCGCCAGCAGCCAAGAGGGGGGATATGGCTACACCTTC. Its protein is CASSQEGGYGYTF.

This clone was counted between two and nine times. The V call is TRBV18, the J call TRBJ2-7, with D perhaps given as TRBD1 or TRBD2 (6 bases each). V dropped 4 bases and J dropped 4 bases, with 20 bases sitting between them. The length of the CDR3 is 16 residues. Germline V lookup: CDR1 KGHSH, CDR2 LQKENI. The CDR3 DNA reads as TGTGCCAGCTCACAGGGGGGACCAGGGGCAGCGTACGAGCAGTACTTC. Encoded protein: CASSQGGPGAAYEQYF.

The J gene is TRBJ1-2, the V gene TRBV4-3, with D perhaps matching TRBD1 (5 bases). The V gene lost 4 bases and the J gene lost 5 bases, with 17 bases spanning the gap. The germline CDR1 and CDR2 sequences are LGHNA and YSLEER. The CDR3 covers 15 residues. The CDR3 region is CASSPSSGTLYGYTF. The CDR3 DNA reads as TGCGCCAGCAGCCCGTCTTCCGGGACCCTTTATGGCTACACCTTC.

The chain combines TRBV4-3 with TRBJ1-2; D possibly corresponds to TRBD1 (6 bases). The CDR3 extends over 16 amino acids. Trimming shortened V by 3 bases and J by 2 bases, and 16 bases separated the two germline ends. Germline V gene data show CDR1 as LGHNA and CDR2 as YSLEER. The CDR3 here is CASSQNSGVFNYGYTF. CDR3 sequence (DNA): TGCGCCAGCAGCCAGAACTCAGGGGTGTTCAACTATGGCTACACCTTC.

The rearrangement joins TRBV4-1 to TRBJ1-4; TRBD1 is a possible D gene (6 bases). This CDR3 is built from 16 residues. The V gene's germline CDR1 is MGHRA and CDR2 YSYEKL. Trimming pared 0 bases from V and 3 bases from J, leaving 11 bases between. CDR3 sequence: CASSQEWGAANEKLFF. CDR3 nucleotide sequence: TGCGCCAGCAGCCAAGAATGGGGGGCGGCTAATGAAAAACTGTTTTTT.

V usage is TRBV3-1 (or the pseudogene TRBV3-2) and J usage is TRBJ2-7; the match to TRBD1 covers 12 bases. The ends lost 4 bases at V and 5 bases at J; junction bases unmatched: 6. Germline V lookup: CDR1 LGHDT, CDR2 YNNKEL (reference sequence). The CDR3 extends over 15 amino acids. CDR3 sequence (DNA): TGTGCCAGCAGCCTAGCCGGGACAGGGGGCGACGAGCAGTACTTC. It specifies CASSLAGTGGDEQYF.

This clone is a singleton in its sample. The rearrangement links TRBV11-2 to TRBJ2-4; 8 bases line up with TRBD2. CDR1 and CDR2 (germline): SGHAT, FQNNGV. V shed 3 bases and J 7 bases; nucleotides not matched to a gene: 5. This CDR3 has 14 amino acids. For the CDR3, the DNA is TGTGCCAGCAGCTTTAGCGGGGTGATGAACATTCAGTACTTC. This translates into CASSFSGVMNIQYF.

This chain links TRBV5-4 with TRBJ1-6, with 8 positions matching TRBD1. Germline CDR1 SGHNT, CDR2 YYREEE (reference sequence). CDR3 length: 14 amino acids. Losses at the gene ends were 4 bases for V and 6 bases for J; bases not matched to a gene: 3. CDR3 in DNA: TGTGCCAGCAGCCCCCAGGGGGCTAATTCACCCCTCCACTTT. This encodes CASSPQGANSPLHF. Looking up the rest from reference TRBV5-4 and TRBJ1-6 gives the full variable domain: ETGVTQSPTHLIKTRGQQVTLRCSSQSGHNTVSWYQQALGQGPQFIFQYYREEENGRGNFPPRFSGLQFPNYSSELNVNALELDDSALYLCASSPQGANSPLHFGNGTRLTVT.

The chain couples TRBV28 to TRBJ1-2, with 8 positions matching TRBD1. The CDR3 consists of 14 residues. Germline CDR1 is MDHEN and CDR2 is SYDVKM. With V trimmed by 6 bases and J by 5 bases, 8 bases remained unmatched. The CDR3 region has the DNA TGTGCCAGCAGCTCCCCTAGGACAGGGTATGGCTACACCTTC. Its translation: CASSSPRTGYGYTF.

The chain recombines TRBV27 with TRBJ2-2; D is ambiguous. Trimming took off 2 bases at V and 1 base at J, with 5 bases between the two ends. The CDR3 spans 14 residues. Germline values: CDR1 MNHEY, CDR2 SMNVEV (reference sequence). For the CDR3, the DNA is TGTGCCAGCAGTTTAAACAGGAACACCGGGGAGCTGTTTTTT. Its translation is CASSLNRNTGELFF.

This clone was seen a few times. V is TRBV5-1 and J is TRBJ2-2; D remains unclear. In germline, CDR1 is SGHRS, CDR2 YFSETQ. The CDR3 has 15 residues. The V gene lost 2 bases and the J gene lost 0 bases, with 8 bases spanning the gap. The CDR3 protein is CASSFPETNTGELFF. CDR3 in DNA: TGCGCCAGCAGCTTTCCCGAGACGAACACCGGGGAGCTGTTTTTT.

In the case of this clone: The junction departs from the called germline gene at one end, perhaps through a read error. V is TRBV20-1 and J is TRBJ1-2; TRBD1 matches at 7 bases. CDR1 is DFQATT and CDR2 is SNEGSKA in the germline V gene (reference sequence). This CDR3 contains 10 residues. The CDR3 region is CSASELDRPF. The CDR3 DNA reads TGCAGTGCTAGCGAATTGGACAGGCCGTTC.

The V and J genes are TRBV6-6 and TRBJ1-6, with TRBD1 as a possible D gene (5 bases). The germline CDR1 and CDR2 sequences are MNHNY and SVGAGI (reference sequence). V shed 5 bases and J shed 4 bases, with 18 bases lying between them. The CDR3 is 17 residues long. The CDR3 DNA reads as TGTGCCAGCAGTCTATCCGGGGCAGGTTTATATAATTCACCCCTCCACTTT. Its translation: CASSLSGAGLYNSPLHF.

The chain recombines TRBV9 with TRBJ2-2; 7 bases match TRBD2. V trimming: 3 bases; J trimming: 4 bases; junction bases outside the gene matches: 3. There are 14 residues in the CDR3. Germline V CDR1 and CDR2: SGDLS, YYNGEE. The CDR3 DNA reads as TGTGCCAGCAGCGCTGGGAGGGGCACCGGGGAGCTGTTTTTT. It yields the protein CASSAGRGTGELFF.

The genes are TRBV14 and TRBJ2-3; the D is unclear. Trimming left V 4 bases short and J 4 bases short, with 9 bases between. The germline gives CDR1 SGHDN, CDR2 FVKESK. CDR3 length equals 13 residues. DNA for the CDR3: TGTGCCAGCAGCCTTTTACGGGCAGATACGCAGTATTTT. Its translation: CASSLLRADTQYF.

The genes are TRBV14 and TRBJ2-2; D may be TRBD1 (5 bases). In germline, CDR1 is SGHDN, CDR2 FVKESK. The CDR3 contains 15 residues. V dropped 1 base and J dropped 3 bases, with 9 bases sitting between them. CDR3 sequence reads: CASSQAPGYTGELFF. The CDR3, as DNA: TGTGCCAGCAGCCAAGCCCCAGGGTACACCGGGGAGCTGTTTTTT.

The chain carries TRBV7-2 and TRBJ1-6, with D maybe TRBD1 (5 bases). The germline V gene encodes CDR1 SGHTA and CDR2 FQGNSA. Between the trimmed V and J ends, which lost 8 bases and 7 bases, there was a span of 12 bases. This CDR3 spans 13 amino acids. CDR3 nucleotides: TGTGCCAGCGGGGACCGAACCAATTCACCCCTCCACTTT. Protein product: CASGDRTNSPLHF.

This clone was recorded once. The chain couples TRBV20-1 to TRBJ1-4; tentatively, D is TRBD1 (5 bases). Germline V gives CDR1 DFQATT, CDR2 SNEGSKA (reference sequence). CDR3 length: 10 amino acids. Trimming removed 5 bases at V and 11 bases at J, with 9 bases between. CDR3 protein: CSALGTKLFF. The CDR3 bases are TGCAGTGCTTTGGGGACGAAACTGTTTTTT.